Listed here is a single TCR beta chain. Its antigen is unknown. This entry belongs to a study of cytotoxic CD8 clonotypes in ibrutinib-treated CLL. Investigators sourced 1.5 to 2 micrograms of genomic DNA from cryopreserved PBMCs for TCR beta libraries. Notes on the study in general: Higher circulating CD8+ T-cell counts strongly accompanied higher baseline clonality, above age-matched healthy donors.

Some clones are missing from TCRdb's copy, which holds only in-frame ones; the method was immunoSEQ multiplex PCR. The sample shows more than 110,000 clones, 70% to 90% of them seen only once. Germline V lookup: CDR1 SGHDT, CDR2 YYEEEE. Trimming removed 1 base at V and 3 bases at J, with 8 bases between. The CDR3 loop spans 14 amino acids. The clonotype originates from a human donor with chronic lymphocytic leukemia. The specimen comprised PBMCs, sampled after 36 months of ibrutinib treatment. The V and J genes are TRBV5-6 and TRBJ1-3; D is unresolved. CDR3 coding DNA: TGTGCCAGCAGCTTGTTAGGTGGTGGAAACACCATATATTTT. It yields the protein CASSLLGGGNTIYF.